Listed below are T cell receptor beta chains from one sample, sequenced in a study of tumor-infiltrating lymphocytes in primary liver carcinoma. MiXCR, run by TCRdb on the multiplex PCR reads, gives a single entry per CDR3 protein. Counted here are about 92,000 distinct CDR3 sequences, about 70% occurring once; the ten biggest clones make up more than 25%. Sequences were obtained from tumor-adjacent normal liver tissue. The receptors shown here come from a man in his forties or fifties with primary liver carcinoma and hepatitis B virus infection. CDR3s include the opening cysteine and the closing phenylalanine or tryptophan. Each record gives: J gene, clone size, D gene, V gene, CDR3 DNA, CDR3 protein. D genes are given only for firm matches. Only part of the rows carry a size: once, few, many, or a class if the clone is expanded.

j_call: TRBJ2-2
clone_size: NA
d_call: TRBD2
v_call: TRBV20-1
cdr3_nt: TGCAGTGCTAGAGCGCTAGCGGTAGACACCGGGGAGCTGTTTTTT
cdr3_aa: CSARALAVDTGELFF

j_call: TRBJ1-1
clone_size: many
d_call: NA
v_call: TRBV6-6
cdr3_nt: TGTGCCAGCAGTTACTCACTCCTCGGAACTGAAGCTTTCTTT
cdr3_aa: CASSYSLLGTEAFF

j_call: TRBJ2-3
clone_size: NA
d_call: TRBD2
v_call: TRBV11-2
cdr3_nt: TGTGCTTCACTGAAGCGGGGCAGCATAGATACGCAGTATTTT
cdr3_aa: CASLKRGSIDTQYF

j_call: TRBJ1-2
clone_size: NA
d_call: TRBD1
v_call: TRBV28
cdr3_nt: TGTGCCAACAGTGAGGGGGCAAACTATGGCTACACCTTC
cdr3_aa: CANSEGANYGYTF

j_call: TRBJ2-3
clone_size: few
d_call: NA
v_call: TRBV30
cdr3_nt: TGTGCCTGGAGTGTACAGGACAGCAGTGTGTCGGATACGCAGTATTTT
cdr3_aa: CAWSVQDSSVSDTQYF

j_call: TRBJ2-7
clone_size: many
d_call: NA
v_call: TRBV12-3/TRBV12-4
cdr3_nt: TGTGCCAGCAGTACCCAAAACGGGGCCTACGAGCAGTACTTC
cdr3_aa: CASSTQNGAYEQYF

j_call: TRBJ2-1
clone_size: many
d_call: NA
v_call: TRBV12-3/TRBV12-4
cdr3_nt: TGTGCCAGCAGCCAGGACGTAAGCTCCTACAATGAGCAGTTCTTC
cdr3_aa: CASSQDVSSYNEQFF

j_call: TRBJ2-3
clone_size: NA
d_call: TRBD2
v_call: TRBV4-1
cdr3_nt: TGCGCTAGCAGGCCTAAGATCACTAGCGGGAGGCCCGTGGGGCAGTATTTT
cdr3_aa: CASRPKITSGRPVGQYF

j_call: TRBJ2-5
clone_size: NA
d_call: NA
v_call: TRBV29-1
cdr3_nt: TGCAGCGTTTGTATGACACTCTTACAAGGGACCCAATACTTC
cdr3_aa: CSVCMTLLQGTQYF

j_call: TRBJ1-5
clone_size: NA
d_call: NA
v_call: TRBV11-2
cdr3_nt: TGTGCAAGCAGCCGGGCGGGGGTACATAGCAATCAGCCCCAGCATTTT
cdr3_aa: CASSRAGVHSNQPQHF

j_call: TRBJ2-2
clone_size: once
d_call: TRBD2
v_call: TRBV15
cdr3_nt: TGTGCCACCAGCAGGGCAGCGGGAGTGAGAACCGGGGAGCTGTTTTTT
cdr3_aa: CATSRAAGVRTGELFF

j_call: TRBJ2-3
clone_size: NA
d_call: TRBD2
v_call: TRBV12-3/TRBV12-4
cdr3_nt: TGTGCCAGCAGTTTACCGGGACTAGTAACAGATACGCACTATTTT
cdr3_aa: CASSLPGLVTDTHYF

j_call: TRBJ2-7
clone_size: many
d_call: TRBD2
v_call: TRBV6-5
cdr3_nt: TGTGCCAGCAGTCCTTCGGCGGGAGGCCCCTACGAGCAGTACTTC
cdr3_aa: CASSPSAGGPYEQYF

j_call: TRBJ2-1
clone_size: NA
d_call: TRBD2
v_call: TRBV11-2
cdr3_nt: TGTGCCAGCAGCTCGCACCACAGCGGGAGGATCTATGAGCAATTCTTC
cdr3_aa: CASSSHHSGRIYEQFF

j_call: TRBJ2-3
clone_size: few
d_call: TRBD2
v_call: TRBV24-1
cdr3_nt: TGTGCCACCCCACTAGCGGGACGGGTAGATACGCAGTATTTT
cdr3_aa: CATPLAGRVDTQYF

j_call: TRBJ2-1
clone_size: NA
d_call: NA
v_call: TRBV20-1
cdr3_nt: TGCAGTGCTAGAGTTAGCGGACCTTCCTACAATGAGCAGTTCTTC
cdr3_aa: CSARVSGPSYNEQFF

j_call: TRBJ2-1
clone_size: NA
d_call: NA
v_call: TRBV29-1
cdr3_nt: TGCATCGTTGATGAGGGCTTCAATGAGCAGTTCTTC
cdr3_aa: CIVDEGFNEQFF

j_call: TRBJ2-3
clone_size: NA
d_call: TRBD1
v_call: TRBV29-1
cdr3_nt: TGTAGCCTTGTGGCCGGGACAGGGCTAGATATGCAGTATTTT
cdr3_aa: CSLVAGTGLDMQYF

j_call: TRBJ2-1
clone_size: NA
d_call: NA
v_call: TRBV29-1
cdr3_nt: TGCAGCGTAGCCGAGACAGAGGGTCTAGAGCAGTTCTTC
cdr3_aa: CSVAETEGLEQFF

j_call: TRBJ1-1
clone_size: NA
d_call: TRBD1
v_call: TRBV20-1
cdr3_nt: TGCAGTGCTAGAGATGGGACAGGGGACACTGAAGCTTTCTTT
cdr3_aa: CSARDGTGDTEAFF

j_call: TRBJ1-6
clone_size: NA
d_call: NA
v_call: TRBV29-1
cdr3_nt: TGCAGCGTTGAAGATACCTGGAACGGAGGCAATTCACCCCTCCACTTT
cdr3_aa: CSVEDTWNGGNSPLHF

j_call: TRBJ2-1
clone_size: NA
d_call: NA
v_call: TRBV11-2
cdr3_nt: TGTGCCAGCAGCCTCGGCGGGACTCCACCCTACGAGCAGCTCTTC
cdr3_aa: CASSLGGTPPYEQLF

j_call: TRBJ1-2
clone_size: many
d_call: NA
v_call: TRBV10-3
cdr3_nt: TGTGCCATCAGCCCCCGGGCGGAAGAGGGTGGCTACACCTTC
cdr3_aa: CAISPRAEEGGYTF

j_call: TRBJ2-2
clone_size: once
d_call: TRBD1
v_call: TRBV24-1
cdr3_nt: TGTGCCACCAGTGATTTGGTTGGACAGGGCACCGGGGAGCTGTTTTTT
cdr3_aa: CATSDLVGQGTGELFF

j_call: TRBJ1-6
clone_size: many
d_call: NA
v_call: TRBV6-5
cdr3_nt: TGTGCCAGCAGTTCCCGCCCCGGGCCCAATTCACCCCTCCACTTT
cdr3_aa: CASSSRPGPNSPLHF

j_call: TRBJ1-1
clone_size: NA
d_call: TRBD1
v_call: TRBV11-2
cdr3_nt: TGTGCCAGAAACCGAATGGGGGGACAGGGGTTCGGCACTGAGGCTTTCTTT
cdr3_aa: CARNRMGGQGFGTEAFF

j_call: TRBJ1-1
clone_size: many
d_call: NA
v_call: TRBV30
cdr3_nt: TGTGCCTGGGTCAGGCTGAACACTGAAGCTTTCTTT
cdr3_aa: CAWVRLNTEAFF

j_call: TRBJ2-7
clone_size: once
d_call: NA
v_call: TRBV5-4
cdr3_nt: TGTGCCAGCAGCTCTCGACTAGGAGCAGCCGAGCAGTACTTC
cdr3_aa: CASSSRLGAAEQYF

j_call: TRBJ1-1
clone_size: NA
d_call: TRBD1
v_call: TRBV11-1
cdr3_nt: TGTGCCAGCAGGGGACAGGGCCGGAAAACTGAAGCTTTCTTT
cdr3_aa: CASRGQGRKTEAFF

j_call: TRBJ1-5
clone_size: once
d_call: TRBD1
v_call: TRBV10-3
cdr3_nt: TGTGCCATCATCTCTGGACAGGGGAGTCAGCCCCTGCATTTT
cdr3_aa: CAIISGQGSQPLHF

j_call: TRBJ2-1
clone_size: NA
d_call: TRBD2
v_call: TRBV11-2
cdr3_nt: TGTGCCAGCGGCTCGCGACTAGCGGGAGTGGTAGAGCAATTCTTC
cdr3_aa: CASGSRLAGVVEQFF

j_call: TRBJ2-7
clone_size: NA
d_call: NA
v_call: TRBV7-9
cdr3_nt: TGTGCCAGCAGCCACTGCGGTGGTCGTGACGAGCAGTACTTC
cdr3_aa: CASSHCGGRDEQYF

j_call: TRBJ2-4
clone_size: many
d_call: TRBD2
v_call: TRBV4-2
cdr3_nt: TGTGCCAGCAGCCCGCCCCCGCTAGCGGGGATAGCCAAAAACATTCAGTACTTC
cdr3_aa: CASSPPPLAGIAKNIQYF

j_call: TRBJ2-2
clone_size: NA
d_call: NA
v_call: TRBV6-2/TRBV6-3
cdr3_nt: TGTGCCAACAGTGAACTTTACGGGCGGGAAATCGGGGAGCTGTTTTTT
cdr3_aa: CANSELYGREIGELFF

j_call: TRBJ2-1
clone_size: NA
d_call: TRBD2
v_call: TRBV7-9
cdr3_nt: TGTGCCAGCGGCTCATCGGGGGGCAATGAGCAGTTCTTC
cdr3_aa: CASGSSGGNEQFF

j_call: TRBJ2-3
clone_size: NA
d_call: TRBD1
v_call: TRBV25-1
cdr3_nt: TGTGCCAGCATCCAACCACGGGACAGGCTTAGCACAGATACGCAGTATTTT
cdr3_aa: CASIQPRDRLSTDTQYF

j_call: TRBJ2-2
clone_size: NA
d_call: TRBD2
v_call: TRBV10-1
cdr3_nt: TGCGTCAGCAGCCCCGGGACTAGCGGGAGGGTTAACACCAGGGAGCTGTTTTTT
cdr3_aa: CVSSPGTSGRVNTRELFF

j_call: TRBJ2-7
clone_size: NA
d_call: TRBD1
v_call: TRBV28
cdr3_nt: TGTGCCAGTACCGAGGGGGCAGGGGGCTACGAGCAGTACTTC
cdr3_aa: CASTEGAGGYEQYF

j_call: TRBJ2-5
clone_size: NA
d_call: TRBD1
v_call: TRBV7-8
cdr3_nt: TGTGCCGGCAGCTTAGGACAGGTACACAAAGAGACCCAGTACTTT
cdr3_aa: CAGSLGQVHKETQYF

j_call: TRBJ2-1
clone_size: NA
d_call: TRBD1
v_call: TRBV6-5
cdr3_nt: TGTGCCAGCAGCAAAGTCAGCCCAGGGACAGGGGTTTATTTTGAGCAATTCTTC
cdr3_aa: CASSKVSPGTGVYFEQFF

j_call: TRBJ2-2
clone_size: many
d_call: NA
v_call: TRBV10-3
cdr3_nt: TGTGCCATCAGTGAACGGGTGAACACCGGGGAGCTGTTTTTT
cdr3_aa: CAISERVNTGELFF

j_call: TRBJ2-5
clone_size: NA
d_call: NA
v_call: TRBV6-5
cdr3_nt: TGTGCTAGCAGTTCTGGGGCAGTACAAGAGACCCAGTACTTC
cdr3_aa: CASSSGAVQETQYF

j_call: TRBJ2-1
clone_size: NA
d_call: NA
v_call: TRBV7-9
cdr3_nt: TGTGTCAGCAGCACTACTAGCAACGAGCAGTTCTTC
cdr3_aa: CVSSTTSNEQFF

j_call: TRBJ1-1
clone_size: NA
d_call: NA
v_call: TRBV11-2
cdr3_nt: TGTGCCAGCAGTGCACCCGGGGGGGTGAACACTGAAACTTTCTTT
cdr3_aa: CASSAPGGVNTETFF

j_call: TRBJ2-2
clone_size: many
d_call: NA
v_call: TRBV14
cdr3_nt: TGTGCCAGCAGTCAATTTAACACCGGGGAGCTGTTTTTT
cdr3_aa: CASSQFNTGELFF

j_call: TRBJ1-5
clone_size: NA
d_call: NA
v_call: TRBV6-6
cdr3_nt: TGTGCCAGCAGTCCCCTCAATCAGCCCCAGCATTTT
cdr3_aa: CASSPLNQPQHF

j_call: TRBJ1-5
clone_size: NA
d_call: NA
v_call: TRBV9
cdr3_nt: TGTGCCAGCAGCTCCCGATTTCAGGGACGCAATCAGCCCCAGCATTTT
cdr3_aa: CASSSRFQGRNQPQHF

j_call: TRBJ2-4
clone_size: NA
d_call: NA
v_call: TRBV11-2
cdr3_nt: TGCGCCAGCACTCCCCAACGGGGGTGGGACATTCAGAACTTC
cdr3_aa: CASTPQRGWDIQNF

j_call: TRBJ2-1
clone_size: NA
d_call: NA
v_call: TRBV4-2
cdr3_nt: TGTCCCAACAGCCCAACGGGCATTAACAATGAGCAGTTCTTC
cdr3_aa: CPNSPTGINNEQFF

j_call: TRBJ2-7
clone_size: medium-sized
d_call: TRBD1
v_call: TRBV11-2
cdr3_nt: TGTGCCAGCAGCTTAGGGACAGGGTGGTACGAGCAGTACTTC
cdr3_aa: CASSLGTGWYEQYF

j_call: TRBJ2-1
clone_size: once
d_call: NA
v_call: TRBV28
cdr3_nt: TGTGCCAGCAGTAATGAGAATGAGCAGTTCTTC
cdr3_aa: CASSNENEQFF

j_call: TRBJ2-5
clone_size: once
d_call: TRBD1
v_call: TRBV11-2
cdr3_nt: TGTGCCAGCATCAAGAGGACAGGGATAGGCGGGACCCAGTACTTC
cdr3_aa: CASIKRTGIGGTQYF

j_call: TRBJ2-1
clone_size: NA
d_call: NA
v_call: TRBV14
cdr3_nt: TGTGCCAGCAGCCAAGACCACTATTCCAATGAGCAGTTCTTC
cdr3_aa: CASSQDHYSNEQFF

j_call: TRBJ2-1
clone_size: many
d_call: TRBD1
v_call: TRBV29-1
cdr3_nt: TGCAGCGGTAACAGGGGTTGGGACAATGAGCAGTTCTTC
cdr3_aa: CSGNRGWDNEQFF

j_call: TRBJ2-1
clone_size: few
d_call: TRBD2
v_call: TRBV5-4
cdr3_nt: TGTGCCAGCAGCCGGACTAGCGGATCAGGGGGTGATGAGCAGTTCTTC
cdr3_aa: CASSRTSGSGGDEQFF

j_call: TRBJ2-7
clone_size: NA
d_call: NA
v_call: TRBV5-6
cdr3_nt: TGTGCCAGCAGCTTGGGACTAACGTATAACGAGCAGTACTTC
cdr3_aa: CASSLGLTYNEQYF

j_call: TRBJ2-5
clone_size: NA
d_call: NA
v_call: TRBV11-2
cdr3_nt: TGTGCCAGCAGCTCCTTAGTACAGTCCGGAACCCAGTACTTC
cdr3_aa: CASSSLVQSGTQYF

j_call: TRBJ2-7
clone_size: many
d_call: NA
v_call: TRBV6-1
cdr3_nt: TGTGCCAGCAGTTTAGCCTGGGGAGATAGCTCCTACGAGCAGTACTTC
cdr3_aa: CASSLAWGDSSYEQYF

j_call: TRBJ2-1
clone_size: NA
d_call: NA
v_call: TRBV11-2
cdr3_nt: TGTGCCATCAGCTTAGCCGCGGGTTACAATGAGCAGTTCTTC
cdr3_aa: CAISLAAGYNEQFF

j_call: TRBJ2-3
clone_size: NA
d_call: NA
v_call: TRBV11-2
cdr3_nt: TGTGCCAGCAGCTTACGACTAGTCCTTAACACAGATACGCAGTATTTT
cdr3_aa: CASSLRLVLNTDTQYF